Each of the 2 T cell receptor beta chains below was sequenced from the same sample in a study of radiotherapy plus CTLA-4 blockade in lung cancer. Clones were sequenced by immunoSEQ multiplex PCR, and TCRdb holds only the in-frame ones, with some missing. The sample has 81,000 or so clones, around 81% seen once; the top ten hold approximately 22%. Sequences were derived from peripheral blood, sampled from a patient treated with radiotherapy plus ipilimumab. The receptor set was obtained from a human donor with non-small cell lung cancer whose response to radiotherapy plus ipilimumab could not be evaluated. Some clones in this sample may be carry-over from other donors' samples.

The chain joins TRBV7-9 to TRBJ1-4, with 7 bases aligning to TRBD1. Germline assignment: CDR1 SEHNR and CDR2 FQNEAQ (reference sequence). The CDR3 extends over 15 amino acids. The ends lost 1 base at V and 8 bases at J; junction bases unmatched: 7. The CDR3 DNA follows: TGTGCCAGCAGCTTAGTCGGGACAGAAGGAGAAAAACTGTTTTTT. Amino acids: CASSLVGTEGEKLFF.

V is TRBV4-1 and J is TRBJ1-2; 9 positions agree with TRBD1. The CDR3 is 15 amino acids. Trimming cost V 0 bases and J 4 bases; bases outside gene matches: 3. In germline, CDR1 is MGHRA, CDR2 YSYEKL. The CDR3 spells CASSQEDRGIYGYTF. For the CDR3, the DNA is TGCGCCAGCAGCCAAGAGGACAGGGGCATCTATGGCTACACCTTC.